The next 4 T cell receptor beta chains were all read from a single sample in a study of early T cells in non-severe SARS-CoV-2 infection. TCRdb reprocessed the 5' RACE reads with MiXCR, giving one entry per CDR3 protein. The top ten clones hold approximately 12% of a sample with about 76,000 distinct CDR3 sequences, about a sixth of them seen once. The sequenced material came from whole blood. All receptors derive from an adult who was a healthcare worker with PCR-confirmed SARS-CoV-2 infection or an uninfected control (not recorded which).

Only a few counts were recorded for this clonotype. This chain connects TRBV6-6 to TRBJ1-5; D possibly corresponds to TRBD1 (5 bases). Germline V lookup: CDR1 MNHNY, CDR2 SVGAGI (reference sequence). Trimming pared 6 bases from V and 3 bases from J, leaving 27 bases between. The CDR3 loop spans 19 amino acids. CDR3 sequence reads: CASSTRAGRLSRINQPQHF. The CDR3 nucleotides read TGTGCCAGCAGCACCCGGGCAGGGCGACTAAGTCGGATCAATCAGCCCCAGCATTTT.

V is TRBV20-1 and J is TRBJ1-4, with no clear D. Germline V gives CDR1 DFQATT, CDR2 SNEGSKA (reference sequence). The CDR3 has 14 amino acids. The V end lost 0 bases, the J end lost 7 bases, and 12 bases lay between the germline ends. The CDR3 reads CSARDGWEGEKLFF. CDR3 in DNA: TGCAGTGCTAGAGATGGATGGGAGGGTGAAAAACTGTTTTTT.

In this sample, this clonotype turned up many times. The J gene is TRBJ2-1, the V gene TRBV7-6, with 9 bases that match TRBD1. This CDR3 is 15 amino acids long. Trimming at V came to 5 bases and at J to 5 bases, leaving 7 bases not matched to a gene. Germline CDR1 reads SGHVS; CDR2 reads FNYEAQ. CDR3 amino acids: CASSLGGTGNNEQFF. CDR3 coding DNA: TGTGCCAGCAGCCTCGGGGGGACAGGGAACAATGAGCAGTTCTTC.

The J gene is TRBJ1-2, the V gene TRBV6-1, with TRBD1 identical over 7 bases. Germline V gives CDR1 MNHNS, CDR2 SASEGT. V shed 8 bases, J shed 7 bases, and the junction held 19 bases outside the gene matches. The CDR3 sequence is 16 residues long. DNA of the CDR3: TGTGCCAGCCATTTATGGGACAGTTTTTTGTCCGGTGGCTACACCTTC. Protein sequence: CASHLWDSFLSGGYTF.